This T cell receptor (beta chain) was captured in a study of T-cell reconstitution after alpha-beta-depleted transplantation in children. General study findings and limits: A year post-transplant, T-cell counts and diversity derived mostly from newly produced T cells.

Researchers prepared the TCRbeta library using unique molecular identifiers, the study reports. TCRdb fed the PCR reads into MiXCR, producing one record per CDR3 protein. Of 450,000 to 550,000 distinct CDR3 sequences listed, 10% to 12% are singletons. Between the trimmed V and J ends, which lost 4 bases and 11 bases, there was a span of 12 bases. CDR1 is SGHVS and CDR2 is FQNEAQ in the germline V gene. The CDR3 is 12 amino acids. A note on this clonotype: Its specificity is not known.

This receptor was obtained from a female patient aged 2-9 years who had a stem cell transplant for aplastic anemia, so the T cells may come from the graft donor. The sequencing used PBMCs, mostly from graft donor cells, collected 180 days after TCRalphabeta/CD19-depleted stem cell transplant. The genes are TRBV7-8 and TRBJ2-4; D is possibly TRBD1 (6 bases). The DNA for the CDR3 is TGTGCCAGCAGCTCCGGGACACAAGTTCAGTACTTC. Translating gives CASSSGTQVQYF.